This T cell receptor beta chain comes out of a study of radiation and T cells in renal cell carcinoma. V was clipped by 6 bases and J by 3 bases, with 12 bases between them. Looked up from germline, CDR1 is MNHEY and CDR2 is SVGAGI. The CDR3 totals 13 residues. Time point reported: baseline pretreatment blood. Documented treatment: 15 Gy SBRT to primary tumor, nephrectomy 4 weeks later. This renal cell carcinoma was of the clear cell type. Clones were read by immunoSEQ multiplex PCR, and TCRdb kept only the in-frame ones, dropping some. The table has about 22,000 clones, 80% seen once. Overall study findings and caveats: Pretreatment tumor biopsies were lacking, so baseline clonotypes are unknown.

Comment on this clone: The antigen remains unidentified.

Source: blood, taken from a patient whose treatment included radiotherapy and nephrectomy. The sequence was collected from a man aged 55-75 years with renal cell carcinoma. This chain links TRBV6-5 with TRBJ2-7; D not certain. The CDR3 nucleotides read TGTGCCAGCAGGAAAAGTAGAAACTACGAGCAGTACTTC. Translation: CASRKSRNYEQYF.